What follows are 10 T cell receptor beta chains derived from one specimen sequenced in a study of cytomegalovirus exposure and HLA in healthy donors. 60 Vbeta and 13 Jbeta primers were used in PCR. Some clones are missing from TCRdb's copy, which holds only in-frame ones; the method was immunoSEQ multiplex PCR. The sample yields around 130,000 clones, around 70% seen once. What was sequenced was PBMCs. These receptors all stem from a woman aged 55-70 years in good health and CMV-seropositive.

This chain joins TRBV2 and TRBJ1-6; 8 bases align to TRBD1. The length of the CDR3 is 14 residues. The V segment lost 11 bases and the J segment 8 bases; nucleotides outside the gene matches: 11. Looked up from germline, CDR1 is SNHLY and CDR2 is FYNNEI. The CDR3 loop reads CAGQQDRVYSPLHF. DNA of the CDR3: TGTGCCGGACAACAGGACAGGGTCTATTCACCCCTCCACTTT.

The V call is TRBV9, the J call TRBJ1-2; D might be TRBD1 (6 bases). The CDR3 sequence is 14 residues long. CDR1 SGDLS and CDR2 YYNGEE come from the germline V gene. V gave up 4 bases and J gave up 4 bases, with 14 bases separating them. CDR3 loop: CASSLRTAPYGYTF. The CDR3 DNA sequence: TGTGCCAGCAGCCTTCGGACAGCCCCCTATGGCTACACCTTC.

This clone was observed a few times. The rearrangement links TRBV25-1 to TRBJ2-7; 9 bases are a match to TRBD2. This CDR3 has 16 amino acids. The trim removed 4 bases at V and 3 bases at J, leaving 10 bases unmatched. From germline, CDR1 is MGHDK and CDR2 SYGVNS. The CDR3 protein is CASSVLAGGGDYEQYF. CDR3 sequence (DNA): TGTGCCAGCAGTGTGCTGGCGGGCGGGGGGGACTACGAGCAGTACTTC.

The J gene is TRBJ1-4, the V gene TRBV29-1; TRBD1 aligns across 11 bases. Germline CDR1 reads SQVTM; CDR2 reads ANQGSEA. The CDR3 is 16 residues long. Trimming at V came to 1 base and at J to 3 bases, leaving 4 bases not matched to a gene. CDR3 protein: CSVEGTGGIANEKLFF. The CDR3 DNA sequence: TGCAGCGTTGAAGGGACAGGGGGCATAGCTAATGAAAAACTGTTTTTT. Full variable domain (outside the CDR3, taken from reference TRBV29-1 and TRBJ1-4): SAVISQKPSRDICQRGTSLTIQCQVDSQVTMMFWYRQQPGQSLTLIATANQGSEATYESGFVIDKFPISRPNLTFSTLTVSNMSPEDSSIYLCSVEGTGGIANEKLFFGSGTQLSVL.

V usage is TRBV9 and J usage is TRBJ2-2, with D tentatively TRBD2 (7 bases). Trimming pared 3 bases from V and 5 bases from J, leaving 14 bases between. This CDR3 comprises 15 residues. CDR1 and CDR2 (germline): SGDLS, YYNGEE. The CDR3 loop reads CASSAGGQGTGELFF. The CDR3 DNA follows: TGTGCCAGCAGCGCGGGGGGCCAAGGAACCGGGGAGCTGTTTTTT.

The CDR3 coding sequence is TGTGCCAGCAGCCCCTCGACAGAAAACACTGAAGCTTTCTTT. It yields the protein CASSPSTENTEAFF. The chain is built from TRBV13 and TRBJ1-1, with a possible D match to TRBD1 (5 bases). Trimming left V 5 bases short and J 2 bases short, with 12 bases between. CDR3 length equals 14 residues. Germline lookup yields CDR1 PRHDT and CDR2 FYEKMQ (reference sequence).

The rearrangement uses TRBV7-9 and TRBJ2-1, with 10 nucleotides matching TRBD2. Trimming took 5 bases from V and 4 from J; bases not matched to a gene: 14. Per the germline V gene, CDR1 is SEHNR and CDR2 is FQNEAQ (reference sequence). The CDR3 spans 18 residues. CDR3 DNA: TGTGCCAGCAGCCTCAAGACCCGGCTAGCGGGGGTTTACAATGAGCAGTTCTTC. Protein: CASSLKTRLAGVYNEQFF.

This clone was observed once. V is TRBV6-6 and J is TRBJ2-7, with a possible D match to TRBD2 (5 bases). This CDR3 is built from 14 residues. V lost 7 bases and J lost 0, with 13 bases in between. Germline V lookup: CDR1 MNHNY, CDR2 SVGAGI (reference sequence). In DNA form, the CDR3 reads TGTGCCAGCATCGGACTTAGGAGCTCCTACGAGCAGTACTTC. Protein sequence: CASIGLRSSYEQYF.

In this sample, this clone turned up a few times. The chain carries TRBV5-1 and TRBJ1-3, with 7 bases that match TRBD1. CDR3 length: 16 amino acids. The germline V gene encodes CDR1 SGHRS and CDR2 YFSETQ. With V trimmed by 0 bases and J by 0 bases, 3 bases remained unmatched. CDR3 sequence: CASSLGGGPSGNTIYF. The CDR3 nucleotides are TGCGCCAGCAGCTTGGGAGGGGGCCCCTCTGGAAACACCATATATTTT.

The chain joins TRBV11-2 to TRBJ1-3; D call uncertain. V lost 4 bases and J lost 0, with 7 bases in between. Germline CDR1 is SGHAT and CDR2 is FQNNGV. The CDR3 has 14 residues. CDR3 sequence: CASSSYSSGNTIYF. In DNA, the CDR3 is TGTGCCAGCAGCTCCTACAGCTCTGGAAACACCATATATTTT.